Sequencing of this T cell receptor (beta chain) was carried out in a study of T cell repertoires in cytomegalovirus infection. Across the whole study: Selection of CMV epitopes for the study included recently identified HLA-C-restricted and well-studied HLA-B-restricted ones.

Comments on this clonotype: The antigen is unknown.

TCRdb passed the reads through MiXCR, listing each CDR3 protein once. This table has approximately 990,000 distinct CDR3 sequences, approximately 32% appearing once. Findings and caveats of the study: Based on cumulative public TCR beta family frequency, carriers of CMV plus the relevant HLA were identified.

Germline V lookup: CDR1 MGHDK, CDR2 SYGVNS. V shed 3 bases and J shed 6 bases, with 14 bases lying between them. This CDR3 has 14 residues. This clonotype was obtained from a human donor in good health (CMV status not recorded). Some clones in this sample may be carry-over from other donors' samples. The gene calls are TRBV25-1 and TRBJ1-1; possibly TRBD1 for D (5 bases). The sample here was cultured CD8+ T cells from PBMCs, taken from culture after CMV antigen stimulation. In nucleotides, the CDR3 is TGTGCCAGCAGTGATTACCGGGGCGGGTCTGAAGCTTTCTTT. Translation gives CASSDYRGGSEAFF.